This T cell receptor beta chain was identified in a study of post-analysis software for immune sequencing data. Broader study findings: When patients were compared with controls, about five TRBV segments were more frequent, TRBV5-6, TRBV5-1 and TRBV20-1 among them.

With respect to this clonotype: The target antigen is unknown.

The library was made from cDNA and included unique molecular identifiers. TCRdb re-derived calls from the PCR reads in MiXCR, one entry per CDR3 protein. The sample lists approximately 660,000 distinct CDR3 sequences; 59% were seen once. The CDR3 has 13 residues. Deletions cut 6 bases from V and 5 bases from J, with 12 bases between. Sequencing input: blood. V usage is TRBV12-3 or TRBV12-4 and J usage is TRBJ2-3, with D hard to call. The sequence came from a girl aged 2 to 9 with multiple sclerosis. The CDR3 loop is CASSSTLGDTQYF. In nucleotides, the CDR3 is TGTGCCAGCAGCTCGACCTTGGGAGATACGCAGTATTTT.